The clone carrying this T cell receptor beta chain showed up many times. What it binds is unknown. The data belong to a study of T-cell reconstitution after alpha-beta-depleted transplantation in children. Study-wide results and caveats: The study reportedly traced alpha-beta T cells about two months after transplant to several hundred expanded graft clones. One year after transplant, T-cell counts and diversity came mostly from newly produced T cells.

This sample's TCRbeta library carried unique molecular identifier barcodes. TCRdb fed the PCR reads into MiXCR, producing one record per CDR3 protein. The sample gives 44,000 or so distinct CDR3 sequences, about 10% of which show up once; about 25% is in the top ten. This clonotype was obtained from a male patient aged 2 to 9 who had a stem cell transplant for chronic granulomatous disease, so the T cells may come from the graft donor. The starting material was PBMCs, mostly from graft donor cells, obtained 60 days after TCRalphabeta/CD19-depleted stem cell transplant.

The CDR3 protein is CASSPQGSNQPQHF. The CDR3 bases are TGTGCCAGCAGCCCCCAGGGAAGCAATCAGCCCCAGCATTTT. The chain has TRBV2 and TRBJ1-5; maybe TRBD1 (5 bases). With 6 bases removed from V and 1 base from J, the gap between germline ends came to 10 bases. CDR3 size: 14 residues. Germline assignment: CDR1 SNHLY and CDR2 FYNNEI.